Each of the 7 T cell receptor beta chains below was sequenced from the same sample in a study of blood T cell repertoires in COVID-19. Sequenced by immunoSEQ multiplex PCR; TCRdb stores in-frame clones only, minus some. The sample records 180,000 or so clones, 89% being singletons. Material for sequencing was PBMCs or T cells enriched from blood (not recorded which). The receptors stem from a woman between 35 and 50 years old with acute COVID-19.

V usage is TRBV19 and J usage is TRBJ1-1; 10 nucleotides align to TRBD1. The germline V gene encodes CDR1 LNHDA and CDR2 SQIVND (reference sequence). The CDR3 is 14 amino acids. V trimming: 10 bases; J trimming: 4 bases; junction bases outside the gene matches: 9. In nucleotides, the CDR3 is TGTGCCACCTTCCGGACAGGGGGACGCACTGAAGCTTTCTTT. Protein sequence: CATFRTGGRTEAFF.

This clone was found once. CDR3: CASSLSFGTGGLAGKLDEQFF. DNA for the CDR3: TGCGCCAGCAGCTTGAGTTTCGGGACAGGGGGATTAGCGGGAAAGCTCGATGAGCAGTTCTTC. The rearrangement joins TRBV5-1 to TRBJ2-1; TRBD1 matches 11 bases. Germline V gene data show CDR1 as SGHRS and CDR2 as YFSETQ. V lost 1 base and J lost 8; bases outside the gene matches: 23. CDR3 length: 21 amino acids.

The V call is TRBV7-9, the J call TRBJ2-7; 10 bases match TRBD1. Per germline, CDR1 SEHNR and CDR2 FQNEAQ (reference sequence). V trimming: 5 bases; J trimming: 5 bases; junction bases outside the gene matches: 12. The CDR3 has 16 amino acids. In nucleotides, the CDR3 is TGTGCCAGCAGCGCTTTAGGGGACAGGGGCACCCACGAGCAGTACTTC. This gives the protein CASSALGDRGTHEQYF. The whole variable domain, remainder taken from reference TRBV7-9 and TRBJ2-7, is DTGVSQNPRHKITKRGQNVTFRCDPISEHNRLYWYRQTLGQGPEFLTYFQNEAQLEKSRLLSDRFSAERPKGSFSTLEIQRTEQGDSAMYLCASSALGDRGTHEQYFGPGTRLTVT.

This sequence joins TRBV7-9 and TRBJ2-5, with 8 bases that match TRBD2. With V trimmed by 5 bases and J by 3 bases, 8 bases remained unmatched. Germline V gene sequence: CDR1 SEHNR, CDR2 FQNEAQ (reference sequence). The CDR3 runs to 15 residues. This CDR3 reads CASSNPPGLEETQYF. For the CDR3, the DNA is TGTGCCAGCAGCAATCCTCCGGGACTAGAAGAGACCCAGTACTTC.

This clone was seen only once. The V call is TRBV12-3 or TRBV12-4, the J call TRBJ2-7; 7 nucleotides align to TRBD1. The CDR3 is made up of 13 amino acids. J was trimmed by 2 bases and V by 6 bases; bases with no gene match: 4. CDR3 residues: CASRRGQTYEQYF. The CDR3 region has the DNA TGTGCCAGCAGACGGGGACAGACCTACGAGCAGTACTTC.

This clone was detected once. The chain joins TRBV28 to TRBJ1-6, with unresolved D. Trimming pared 8 bases from V and 14 bases from J, leaving 16 bases between. This CDR3 has 12 residues. Germline V gene data show CDR1 as MDHEN and CDR2 as SYDVKM. CDR3 in DNA: TGTGCCAGCGGAGGTAGCCCCTCGGCCCTCCACTTT. Encoded protein: CASGGSPSALHF.

This clone was seen just once. V and J are TRBV5-1 and TRBJ2-2, with 10 bases that match TRBD1. With 7 bases clipped from V and 5 bases from J, the junction kept 11 bases outside the gene matches. Germline loops: CDR1 SGHRS, CDR2 YFSETQ. This CDR3 has 16 residues. CDR3 sequence (DNA): TGCGCCAGCTCCCCGGGACAGGGGAAGCGGACCGGGGAGCTGTTTTTT. Its protein product is CASSPGQGKRTGELFF.